This T cell receptor (beta chain) was profiled in a study of shared clonotypes between healthy human individuals. In the study overall: With ages of 18 to 49, the donors were two women and a few men.

Deep level was the assay's run setting. Profiled with immunoSEQ multiplex PCR; TCRdb holds only in-frame clones, not every one. This table holds roughly 600,000 clones, roughly 98% found once. CD45RO negativity and positive selection for CCR7 defined naive CD8 cells, a population that excluded terminally differentiated effector memory CD45RA+ cells. Participating donors were healthy, HIV-negative adults free of recent acute infections or vaccinations. Broader study findings: Clonotypes shared by all four sorted-subset donors had higher generation probabilities than non-shared clonotypes.

Remarks on this clone: Antigen: not known.

The CDR3 covers 15 residues. Trimming stripped 4 bases from V and 3 bases from J, with 13 bases between. The germline V gene encodes CDR1 SEHNR and CDR2 FQNEAQ (reference sequence). The receptor was isolated from a young man in good health. The specimen was naive CD8+ T cells sorted from blood. This chain uses TRBV7-9 with TRBJ2-1; no clear D gene. For the CDR3, the DNA is TGTGCCAGCAGCTCAGTCGCCGGATTCTACAATGAGCAGTTCTTC. Encoded protein: CASSSVAGFYNEQFF.